The 29 T cell receptor beta chains listed next were all sequenced from one sample in a study of shared clonotypes between healthy human individuals. Profiled with immunoSEQ multiplex PCR; TCRdb holds only in-frame clones, not every one. The table shows over 950,000 clones, with 60% to 85% occurring only once. Specimen: memory CD4+ T cells from PBMCs. The subset is: CD45RA-negative fraction. Receptor source: a man between 18 and 35 years old in good health. Some clones in this sample may be carry-over from other donors' samples.

This clone was observed a handful of times. V usage is TRBV7-3 and J usage is TRBJ1-2; 9 bases match TRBD1. There are 16 residues in the CDR3. V lost 5 bases to trimming and J lost 2 bases; unmatched junction nucleotides: 9. Germline V CDR1 and CDR2: SGHTA, FQGTGA. The CDR3 bases are TGTGCCAGCAGCCCCCCCCCGGGACAGGGAAACTATGGCTACACCTTC. Encoded protein: CASSPPPGQGNYGYTF.

Concerning this clone itself: Other DNA sequences from this sample encode an identical CDR3 as well. V usage is TRBV6-5 and J usage is TRBJ1-1, with D hard to call. The germline V gene has CDR1 MNHEY and CDR2 SVGAGI. Trimming took off 2 bases at V and 4 bases at J, with 8 bases between the two ends. The CDR3 has 13 amino acids. The CDR3 loop is CASSYLGGTEAFF. As DNA, the CDR3 is TGTGCCAGCAGTTACCTCGGAGGCACTGAAGCTTTCTTT.

The CDR3 coding sequence is TGTGCCAGCAGCGTAGCTTTGACAGGGGTAGGAAACACCATATATTTT. Its protein product is CASSVALTGVGNTIYF. The V call is TRBV9, the J call TRBJ1-3, with TRBD1 matching over 8 bases. In germline, CDR1 is SGDLS, CDR2 YYNGEE. CDR3 length: 16 residues. The junction had 6 bases not matched to a gene; V was cut back by 0 bases and J by 4 bases.

The V and J genes are TRBV10-2 and TRBJ2-2, with TRBD1 matching 8 bases. J was trimmed by 1 base and V by 10 bases; bases with no gene match: 8. The CDR3 has 15 amino acids. Germline V CDR1 and CDR2: WSHSY, SAAADI. The CDR3 here is CATSRQGRNTGELFF. The CDR3 coding sequence is TGCGCCACCTCCCGACAGGGGCGGAACACCGGGGAGCTGTTTTTT.

The gene calls are TRBV11-2 and TRBJ1-3; weak D call: TRBD1 (6 bases). The CDR3 runs to 12 residues. CDR1 SGHAT and CDR2 FQNNGV come from the germline V gene. Trimming cost V 5 bases and J 8 bases, with 10 bases left between them. This CDR3 reads CASSQQGDTIYF. CDR3 coding DNA: TGTGCCAGCAGCCAACAGGGCGACACCATATATTTT.

The chain links TRBV28 to TRBJ2-1; unclear D gene. CDR3 length equals 10 residues. The V end was cut by 5 bases, the J end by 10 bases, with 6 bases between. Germline CDR1 MDHEN, CDR2 SYDVKM. CDR3 protein: CASSNREQFF. DNA of the CDR3: TGTGCCAGCAGTAACAGAGAGCAGTTCTTC.

The chain carries TRBV4-1 and TRBJ2-6; D tentatively fits TRBD1 or TRBD2 (5 bases each). Trimming stripped 4 bases from V and 2 bases from J, with 12 bases between. CDR1 and CDR2 (germline): MGHRA, YSYEKL. The CDR3 sequence is 16 residues long. This CDR3 is CASSPRGVTGANVLTF. The CDR3 DNA sequence: TGCGCCAGCAGCCCCCGAGGGGTAACTGGGGCCAACGTCCTGACTTTC.

This chain connects TRBV5-1 to TRBJ1-4; TRBD1 matches 11 bases. This CDR3 is built from 18 residues. V lost 1 base to trimming and J lost 2 bases; unmatched junction nucleotides: 7. CDR1 SGHRS and CDR2 YFSETQ come from the germline V gene. In nucleotides, the CDR3 is TGCGCCAGCAGCTTGTACGGACAGGGGGCGTCTACTAATGAAAAACTGTTTTTT. Protein: CASSLYGQGASTNEKLFF.

The chain carries TRBV10-3 and TRBJ2-1, with 8 bases aligning to TRBD2. This CDR3 comprises 15 residues. J was trimmed by 7 bases and V by 5 bases; bases with no gene match: 10. Germline lookup yields CDR1 ENHRY and CDR2 SYGVKD. The CDR3 loop reads CAISPGAGGLNEQFF. The CDR3 DNA is TGTGCCATCAGTCCTGGGGCGGGAGGCTTAAATGAGCAGTTCTTC.

The CDR3 sequence is CASSLGIAGEYGELFF. The CDR3 bases are TGTGCCAGCAGCTTAGGGATTGCGGGAGAATACGGGGAGCTGTTTTTT. The chain joins TRBV7-6 to TRBJ2-2; 7 nucleotides line up with TRBD2. V lost 1 base and J lost 7; bases outside the gene matches: 9. Germline values: CDR1 SGHVS, CDR2 FNYEAQ. The CDR3 loop spans 16 amino acids.

A word on this clone: A much larger clone lies one base from this, so it may be a read error. The chain joins TRBV30 to TRBJ2-6, with D unclear. Trimming pared 5 bases from V and 2 bases from J, leaving 25 bases between. Germline V lookup: CDR1 GTSNPN, CDR2 SVGIG (reference sequence). CDR3 length: 19 amino acids. The CDR3 is CAWAGEGEALWAGANVLTF. CDR3 nucleotides: TGTGCCTGGGCAGGAGAAGGAGAAGCCCTCTGGGCTGGGGCCAACGTCCTGACTTTC.

V is TRBV28 and J is TRBJ1-3; perhaps TRBD1 as D (6 bases). The CDR3 totals 14 residues. Germline-derived CDR1 and CDR2 are MDHEN and SYDVKM. Trimming pared 6 bases from V and 0 bases from J, leaving 9 bases between. This CDR3 is CASRWDISGNTIYF. As DNA, the CDR3 is TGTGCCAGCAGATGGGACATCTCTGGAAACACCATATATTTT.

Here the CDR3 reads CASSPGGGYSYEQYF. DNA of the CDR3: TGTGCCAGCAGCCCCGGGGGGGGATACTCCTACGAGCAGTACTTC. The chain is built from TRBV7-9 and TRBJ2-7; 8 nucleotides agree with TRBD2. Germline trimming cut 5 bases from V and 0 bases from J; bases unmatched to any gene: 6. CDR1 is SEHNR and CDR2 is FQNEAQ in the germline V gene (reference sequence). The CDR3 contains 15 residues. The variable domain in full, completed from reference TRBV7-9 and TRBJ2-7, reads DTGVSQNPRHKITKRGQNVTFRCDPISEHNRLYWYRQTLGQGPEFLTYFQNEAQLEKSRLLSDRFSAERPKGSFSTLEIQRTEQGDSAMYLCASSPGGGYSYEQYFGPGTRLTVT.

The genes are TRBV27 and TRBJ1-5; possible D gene TRBD1, 6 bases. V gave up 2 bases and J gave up 2 bases, with 16 bases separating them. This CDR3 comprises 17 residues. Germline V lookup: CDR1 MNHEY, CDR2 SMNVEV (reference sequence). CDR3 DNA: TGTGCCAGCAGTTTAAAGTACGGGGGGCGAGGCAATCAGCCCCAGCATTTT. Protein product: CASSLKYGGRGNQPQHF.

V usage is TRBV19 and J usage is TRBJ1-1, with a tentative D call TRBD1 (5 bases). Germline values: CDR1 LNHDA, CDR2 SQIVND (reference sequence). The CDR3 has 15 residues. Trimming left V 7 bases short and J 1 base short, with 16 bases between. CDR3 DNA: TGTGCCAGTAACCCAGGGAGGGGAGGGAACACTGAAGCTTTCTTT. It specifies CASNPGRGGNTEAFF.

The chain uses TRBV5-1 and TRBJ1-5, with no clear D. Germline lookup yields CDR1 SGHRS and CDR2 YFSETQ. V was shortened by 7 bases and J by 4 bases, with 3 bases between the two germline ends. This CDR3 contains 10 residues. The CDR3 region has the DNA TGCGCCAGCCATAATCAGCCCCAGCATTTT. It yields the protein CASHNQPQHF. The full variable domain, its missing parts supplied by reference TRBV5-1 and TRBJ1-5, is KAGVTQTPRYLIKTRGQQVTLSCSPISGHRSVSWYQQTPGQGLQFLFEYFSETQRNKGNFPGRFSGRQFSNSRSEMNVSTLELGDSALYLCASHNQPQHFGDGTRLSIL.

This chain connects TRBV4-3 to TRBJ1-1, with 7 bases lining up with TRBD1. The V gene's germline CDR1 is LGHNA and CDR2 YSLEER. This CDR3 has 17 residues. V shed 3 bases, J shed 0 bases, and the junction held 10 bases outside the gene matches. The CDR3 loop is CASSHLTGTTLNTEAFF. The CDR3 DNA is TGCGCCAGCAGCCACCTGACAGGGACAACTTTGAACACTGAAGCTTTCTTT.

The chain employs TRBV7-9 and TRBJ1-4, with D maybe TRBD1 (6 bases). V lost 1 base, J lost 4 bases, and 7 bases lay in between. Germline CDR1 and CDR2: SEHNR and FQNEAQ (reference sequence). The CDR3 is 14 residues long. Here the CDR3 DNA reads TGTGCCAGCAGCTTAGGGACAGATAATGAAAAACTGTTTTTT. The encoded protein is CASSLGTDNEKLFF.

This rearrangement joins TRBV5-1 to TRBJ1-1, with unresolved D. This CDR3 has 16 amino acids. Trimming took 0 bases from V and 5 from J, leaving 17 bases between them. Looked up from germline, CDR1 is SGHRS and CDR2 is YFSETQ. The CDR3 loop reads CASSLDGRTLGTEAFF. In DNA form, the CDR3 reads TGCGCCAGCAGCTTGGATGGAAGGACCCTCGGGACTGAAGCTTTCTTT.

V and J are TRBV10-3 and TRBJ1-1; 7 bases fit TRBD1. This CDR3 has 13 amino acids. Germline-derived CDR1 and CDR2 are ENHRY and SYGVKD. The junction had 4 bases not matched to a gene; V was cut back by 7 bases and J by 2 bases. This chain's CDR3 is CAITDRVNTEAFF. The CDR3 bases are TGTGCCATCACCGACAGGGTCAACACTGAAGCTTTCTTT.

This clone came up a few times. The chain carries TRBV4-3 and TRBJ1-2, with TRBD1 matching 7 bases. CDR1 is LGHNA and CDR2 is YSLEER in the germline V gene. V shed 5 bases, J shed 3 bases, and the junction held 3 bases outside the gene matches. The CDR3 covers 13 residues. The CDR3 spells CASSRQGDYGYTF. The CDR3 nucleotides read TGCGCCAGCAGCAGACAGGGTGACTATGGCTACACCTTC.

In its sample, this clone was seen a few times. The chain is built from TRBV2 and TRBJ2-7; the D is unclear. CDR1 and CDR2 from the germline V gene are SNHLY and FYNNEI. This CDR3 is 11 amino acids long. Trimming removed 4 bases from V and 6 bases from J, with 7 bases in between. The CDR3 reads CASSVIGEQYF. The CDR3 DNA is TGTGCCAGCAGTGTGATCGGCGAGCAGTACTTC.

The chain is built from TRBV7-3 and TRBJ2-3; TRBD1 matches 8 bases. This CDR3 has 15 amino acids. Germline-derived CDR1 and CDR2 are SGHTA and FQGTGA. V was pared by 5 bases and J by 2 bases, with 6 bases of the junction left unmatched. In DNA, the CDR3 is TGTGCCAGCAGCGCCCGACAGGGGTCCACAGATACGCAGTATTTT. This gives the protein CASSARQGSTDTQYF.

The rearrangement joins TRBV10-1 to TRBJ1-2; D call uncertain. CDR3 length: 13 residues. CDR1 and CDR2 (germline): WNHNN, SYGVQD (reference sequence). V shed 0 bases and J shed 4 bases, with 6 bases lying between them. This chain's CDR3 is CASSESASYGYTF. The DNA of the CDR3 is TGCGCCAGCAGTGAGTCGGCTAGCTATGGCTACACCTTC.

This sequence joins TRBV28 and TRBJ1-5, with D uncertain. CDR3 length equals 16 residues. The germline CDR1 and CDR2 sequences are MDHEN and SYDVKM. V lost 6 bases and J 5 bases, leaving 20 bases between the germline ends. CDR3: CASRPEVRKNHQPQHF. As DNA, the CDR3 is TGTGCCAGCAGGCCTGAAGTGAGGAAAAACCATCAGCCCCAGCATTTT.

This clone was picked up a small number of times. The CDR3 loop is CSTMSATNEKLFF. Here the CDR3 DNA reads TGCAGCACCATGTCAGCAACTAATGAAAAACTGTTTTTT. V is TRBV29-1 and J is TRBJ1-4, with D unresolved. The germline gives CDR1 SQVTM, CDR2 ANQGSEA. V was cut by 8 bases and J by 0 bases, with 10 bases left in between. CDR3 length: 13 residues.

This chain connects TRBV30 to TRBJ1-1; D gene ambiguous. Germline assignment: CDR1 GTSNPN and CDR2 SVGIG (reference sequence). The CDR3 totals 11 residues. The ends were cut back, 6 bases at V and 0 bases at J, with 5 bases in the middle. The CDR3 here is CACRMNTEAFF. The CDR3 bases are TGTGCCTGCCGGATGAACACTGAAGCTTTCTTT.

The V gene is TRBV18, the J gene TRBJ1-2, with D possibly matching TRBD1 (5 bases). From germline, CDR1 is KGHSH and CDR2 LQKENI. Trimming shortened V by 1 base and J by 0 bases, and 9 bases separated the two germline ends. The CDR3 is 15 amino acids. As DNA, the CDR3 is TGTGCCAGCTCACCACGGGACCGGTCTAACTATGGCTACACCTTC. Residues: CASSPRDRSNYGYTF.

V is TRBV7-7 and J is TRBJ2-5; no definite D call. CDR1 and CDR2 (germline): SSHAT, FNYEAQ (reference sequence). The CDR3 has 15 residues. Deletions cut 4 bases from V and 5 bases from J, with 17 bases between. Written as DNA, the CDR3 is TGTGCCAGCAGCTCCCTCCCGGCTAGATCGGAGACCCAGTACTTC. It is translated as CASSSLPARSETQYF.